The TCR beta chain described here comes from a study of CD8+ T cells in alopecia areata (dated by TCRdb to between 2017 and 2018). Describing the broader study: High-throughput TCRbeta sequencing was used to examine T cell clonal expansion in alopecia areata in both the C3H/HeJ mouse model and human patients. The RNA source kit depended on sample type: the PAXgene miRNA kit for fixed scalp, the miRNeasy kit for PBMCs, and the RNeasy kit for mouse skin. Scalp clonality was compared among normal scalp (n=4), patchy alopecia areata scalp (n=8), and alopecia totalis/universalis scalp (n=8). Scalp tissue and sorted CD4+ and CD8+ peripheral blood T cells from patchy and totalis/universalis alopecia areata patients and from healthy controls were covered by human TCRbeta sequencing. immunoSEQ multiplex PCR using 35 Vbeta forward primers and 13 Jbeta reverse primers was used to amplify TCRbeta CDR3 regions.

The sample holds a few counts of this clone. Its cognate antigen has yet to be identified. Base-call qualities are not available, and no considerably larger clone is one nucleotide away. Study-wide conclusions, independent of this receptor: TCR sequences shared between patients were less clear than in mice, possibly partly because of HLA diversity in the patient population. Unlike mouse skin, which is dominated by gammadelta T cells, normal human skin has resident alphabeta T cells that are also sequenced, and this complicates analysis of the scalp TCR repertoire. Compared with normal scalp, lesional scalp, particularly in alopecia totalis/universalis, had higher clonality and more expanded CD8+ clones, which suggests antigenic drive.

Lesional scalp punch biopsies and peripheral blood were obtained from alopecia areata patients. After PBMCs were isolated by density centrifugation and stained for CD3, CD4 and CD8, a FACSAria was used to sort CD4+ and CD8+ T cells. The untreated alopecia areata patients were recruited through a multicenter biomarker study. In several patients from the biomarker study, blood CD8+ T cells were sorted further into NKG2D-low and NKG2D-high fractions. Inclusive of the bounding cysteine and phenylalanine, the CDR3 is 15 residues long. Of all the DNA, just the CDR3 is kept, 45 bases in frame from base 1. Trimmed from V: 3 bases; trimmed from J: 3 bases; junction bases lacking a gene match: 7. CDR1 is given as MGHRA and CDR2 as YSYEKL, both from the germline V gene. To prepare the library, the immunoSEQ multiplex PCR assay was applied. RNA was extracted from all samples and reverse transcribed into cDNA, which served as template for TCR sequencing. SuperScript III was used to make first-strand cDNA, primed with a 2:1 mix of oligo-dT and random hexamers. A synthetic immune receptor repertoire was used to assess amplification bias, and residual bias was removed computationally. The paper's data handling went like this. After raw reads were preprocessed to remove errors, the CDR3 was defined following IMGT conventions as running from the conserved cysteine to phenylalanine. Clonality was computed by normalizing Shannon entropy by log2 of the number of productive unique TCRs and subtracting the result from 1. CD4 or CD8 identity of scalp clones was inferred by cross-referencing scalp TCRbeta sequences with sorted blood CD4 and CD8 repertoires. Held by TCRdb, this immuneACCESS table contains in-frame sequences only and omits some clones. Under half of the omission traces to an unresolved V gene where checked; the cause of the rest is unknown. V, J and clone size derive from that table, while D and trimming were established from the DNA sequence. This sample gives 95,000 to 120,000 clones in total; under 65% of them show up just once. The leading ten clones occupy around 23% of the sample.

This chain is built from TRBV4-1 and TRBJ1-1, with TRBD1 matching 7 junction bases. Sample: NKG2D-low CD8+ T cells sorted from blood. The sample's cell subset or site label, decoded: sorted CD8+ NKG2D-low blood T cells. This sequence originates from a human donor with alopecia areata. In nucleotide form, the sequence is TGCGCCAGCAGCCAGGTTGACAGGGCGGACACTGAAGCTTTCTTT. It translates as CASSQVDRADTEAFF.